The 32 T cell receptor beta chains below come from one sample, sequenced in a study of blood T cell repertoires in COVID-19. The data were produced by immunoSEQ multiplex PCR, yet TCRdb's version contains in-frame clones alone and is incomplete. The sample lists roughly 250,000 clones, around nine tenths occurring once. Sequenced: peripheral blood. Every receptor here comes from a man aged 40-55 years who had recovered from COVID-19.

The chain recombines TRBV2 with TRBJ1-5; 7 bases match TRBD1. The V and J ends lost 6 bases and 1 base, in that order; junction bases with no gene match: 12. This CDR3 comprises 17 residues. Germline assignment: CDR1 SNHLY and CDR2 FYNNEI. The CDR3, as DNA: TGTGCCAGCAGGTCTATAAGACAGGGAATAAGCAATCAGCCCCAGCATTTT. Its translation is CASRSIRQGISNQPQHF.

The chain carries TRBV11-3 and TRBJ2-5; D ambiguous. Germline CDR1 SGHNT, CDR2 YENEEA. The CDR3 runs to 14 residues. V was pared by 5 bases and J by 1 base, with 11 bases between. The CDR3 region is CASSPSPVQETQYF. Written as DNA, the CDR3 is TGTGCCAGCAGCCCATCCCCGGTCCAAGAGACCCAGTACTTC.

The chain is built from TRBV19 and TRBJ2-7; 7 positions match TRBD1. Germline trimming cut 0 bases from V and 1 base from J; bases unmatched to any gene: 9. Per germline, CDR1 LNHDA and CDR2 SQIVND (reference sequence). This CDR3 is 17 amino acids long. The CDR3 DNA follows: TGTGCCAGTAGTATAGATCTGAGCCACAGGGGTTCCTACGAGCAGTACTTC. It specifies CASSIDLSHRGSYEQYF. The full variable domain, rest sourced from reference TRBV19 and TRBJ2-7, is DGGITQSPKYLFRKEGQNVTLSCEQNLNHDAMYWYRQDPGQGLRLIYYSQIVNDFQKGDIAEGYSVSREKKESFPLTVTSAQKNPTAFYLCASSIDLSHRGSYEQYFGPGTRLTVT.

The V call is TRBV16, the J call TRBJ1-4, with a tentative D call TRBD1 (5 bases). The CDR3 totals 14 residues. Trimming cost V 0 bases and J 16 bases, with 18 bases left between them. Germline values: CDR1 KGHSY, CDR2 FQNENV. Here the CDR3 reads CASSQSGHDITGFF. The CDR3 DNA is TGTGCCAGCAGCCAATCCGGACACGACATAACTGGGTTTTTT.

This chain links TRBV6-2 or TRBV6-3 with TRBJ1-1; 8 bases are shared with TRBD1. This CDR3 contains 15 residues. Losses at the gene ends were 4 bases for V and 1 base for J; bases not matched to a gene: 5. The germline V gene has CDR1 MNHEY and CDR2 SVGEGT. The CDR3 reads CASSSGQGGNTEAFF. CDR3 DNA: TGTGCCAGCAGTTCTGGACAGGGAGGGAACACTGAAGCTTTCTTT.

The chain is built from TRBV23-1 and TRBJ1-1; possible D gene TRBD1, 6 bases. TRBV23-1 is known as an ORF, though its function is uncertain. This CDR3 is built from 17 residues. Between the trimmed V and J ends, which lost 3 bases and 5 bases, there was a span of 22 bases. In DNA form, the CDR3 reads TGCGCCAGCAGTCATCCCCTTTGGCAGGGGTGGGATACTGAAGCTTTCTTT. It encodes CASSHPLWQGWDTEAFF.

The chain has TRBV30 and TRBJ2-1; 12 positions match TRBD2. Trimming cost V 4 bases and J 4 bases; bases outside gene matches: 5. The CDR3 contains 15 residues. Germline V CDR1 and CDR2: GTSNPN, SVGIG (reference sequence). The CDR3 here is CAWNPGTSGYNEQFF. Written as DNA, the CDR3 is TGTGCCTGGAACCCCGGGACTAGCGGGTACAATGAGCAGTTCTTC.

This chain links TRBV6-5 with TRBJ2-7; weak D call: TRBD2 (5 bases). The CDR3 totals 14 residues. V was pared by 6 bases and J by 5 bases, with 17 bases between. Germline V gives CDR1 MNHEY, CDR2 SVGAGI. The chain's CDR3 is CASRDRGSVDEQYF. DNA of the CDR3: TGTGCCAGCAGGGACCGAGGGAGTGTCGACGAGCAGTACTTC.

The table lists this clone with a few counts. This rearrangement joins TRBV19 to TRBJ1-5; tentatively, D is TRBD1 (5 bases). Germline loops: CDR1 LNHDA, CDR2 SQIVND (reference sequence). This CDR3 comprises 15 residues. Trimming removed 4 bases at V and 0 bases at J, with 10 bases between. This chain's CDR3 is CASSNPGGSNQPQHF. In DNA, the CDR3 is TGTGCCAGTAGTAACCCGGGGGGTAGCAATCAGCCCCAGCATTTT. Combining the CDR3 with reference TRBV19 and TRBJ1-5 gives the whole variable domain DGGITQSPKYLFRKEGQNVTLSCEQNLNHDAMYWYRQDPGQGLRLIYYSQIVNDFQKGDIAEGYSVSREKKESFPLTVTSAQKNPTAFYLCASSNPGGSNQPQHFGDGTRLSIL.

The DNA for the CDR3 is TGTGCCAGTAGCCCGAACCGGTGGGAGCAGTACTTC. Residues: CASSPNRWEQYF. The chain carries TRBV19 and TRBJ2-7; no clear D gene. CDR1 and CDR2 (germline): LNHDA, SQIVND (reference sequence). The CDR3 has 12 residues. V shed 6 bases and J shed 7 bases, with 13 bases lying between them.

The CDR3: CASMGSHNEKLFF. As DNA, the CDR3 is TGTGCCAGCATGGGCAGCCATAATGAAAAACTGTTTTTT. The rearrangement joins TRBV6-5 to TRBJ1-4, with D unclear. The CDR3 is made up of 13 amino acids. V lost 7 bases and J 4 bases, leaving 10 bases between the germline ends. Per germline, CDR1 MNHEY and CDR2 SVGAGI.

V usage is TRBV2 and J usage is TRBJ1-2, with 12 bases aligning to TRBD1. The CDR3 totals 16 residues. In germline, CDR1 is SNHLY, CDR2 FYNNEI. V lost 6 bases and J lost 3; bases outside the gene matches: 8. CDR3 DNA sequence: TGTGCCAGCAGCCGGGACAGGGGGCGTTTGGACTATGGCTACACCTTC. Encoded protein: CASSRDRGRLDYGYTF.

The chain employs TRBV29-1 and TRBJ1-2; D perhaps matches TRBD1 (6 bases). V was cut by 7 bases and J by 4 bases, with 13 bases left in between. The CDR3 has 12 residues. Germline values: CDR1 SQVTM, CDR2 ANQGSEA. DNA for the CDR3: TGCAGCGCTGTAACAGGGATCTATGGCTACACCTTC. Translation gives CSAVTGIYGYTF.

The V and J genes are TRBV7-2 and TRBJ1-1, with D hard to call. There are 12 residues in the CDR3. Germline values: CDR1 SGHTA, CDR2 FQGNSA. Trimming stripped 4 bases from V and 3 bases from J, with 6 bases between. Here the CDR3 DNA reads TGTGCCAGCAGCTCCGCGGACACTGAAGCTTTCTTT. This encodes CASSSADTEAFF.

The V gene is TRBV27, the J gene TRBJ2-7; 13 bases are shared with TRBD2. CDR1 is MNHEY and CDR2 is SMNVEV in the germline V gene (reference sequence). V dropped 3 bases and J dropped 2; count of bases not matched to a gene: 4. The CDR3 totals 16 residues. The CDR3 loop reads CASSFRTSGSTYEQYF. The CDR3 nucleotides are TGTGCCAGCAGTTTTAGGACTAGCGGGAGCACCTACGAGCAGTACTTC.

Only one count was recorded for this clone. The chain is built from TRBV9 and TRBJ1-2; TRBD1 matches 10 bases. Looked up from germline, CDR1 is SGDLS and CDR2 is YYNGEE. The J segment lost 7 bases and the V segment lost 6 bases, leaving 6 bases of the junction unmatched. The CDR3 has 13 amino acids. As DNA, the CDR3 is TGTGCCAGCACCCGGGACAGGGGAATTGGCTACACCTTC. Residues: CASTRDRGIGYTF.

The chain carries TRBV20-1 and TRBJ2-7; D possibly corresponds to TRBD1 (6 bases). V shed 6 bases and J shed 5 bases, with 11 bases lying between them. CDR3 length: 11 amino acids. CDR1 DFQATT and CDR2 SNEGSKA come from the germline V gene (reference sequence). The CDR3 here is CSAAGVHEQYF. In DNA, the CDR3 is TGCAGTGCAGCAGGGGTTCACGAGCAGTACTTC.

The chain joins TRBV6-2 or TRBV6-3 to TRBJ2-1, with D possibly TRBD1 on 6 matching bases. V was cut by 5 bases and J by 6 bases, with 14 bases left in between. CDR3 length equals 14 residues. The germline gives CDR1 MNHEY, CDR2 SVGEGT. CDR3 DNA sequence: TGTGCCAGCAGTGACACGACAGGCCGCAATGAGCAGTTCTTC. Its protein is CASSDTTGRNEQFF.

This sequence joins TRBV5-1 and TRBJ2-7; TRBD1 aligns across 11 bases. CDR1 is SGHRS, CDR2 YFSETQ, per germline. CDR3 length: 15 amino acids. V dropped 2 bases and J dropped 1; count of bases not matched to a gene: 2. DNA of the CDR3: TGCGCCAGCAGCTTTGGACAGGGGGCTTCCTACGAGCAGTACTTC. This encodes CASSFGQGASYEQYF.

The chain is built from TRBV12-3 or TRBV12-4 and TRBJ1-6, with D maybe TRBD1 (6 bases). The germline V and J ends were trimmed by 8 bases and 10 bases, with 15 bases remaining between them. CDR3 size: 13 residues. CDR3 nucleotide sequence: TGTGCCAGCCAAGTTAGGGGGAACTCACCCCTCCACTTT. Amino acid sequence: CASQVRGNSPLHF.

The J gene is TRBJ1-4, the V gene TRBV7-8; D is unresolved. The CDR3 has 15 amino acids. Germline V gene lookup returns CDR1 SGHVS and CDR2 FQNEAQ. V lost 1 base, J lost 0 bases, and 6 bases lay in between. CDR3 sequence (DNA): TGTGCCAGCAGCTTAGTTGCAGCAACTAATGAAAAACTGTTTTTT. This encodes CASSLVAATNEKLFF.

This chain joins TRBV12-3 or TRBV12-4 and TRBJ1-6; unclear D gene. The V gene lost 3 bases and the J gene lost 9 bases, with 9 bases spanning the gap. This CDR3 contains 13 residues. CDR3 protein: CASSFSPVSPLHF. Here the CDR3 DNA reads TGTGCCAGCAGTTTCTCACCGGTTTCACCCCTCCACTTT.

The chain is built from TRBV5-6 and TRBJ2-7, with 9 nucleotides matching TRBD1. Germline CDR1 SGHDT, CDR2 YYEEEE. The V gene end was trimmed by 5 bases and the J gene end by 2 bases; junction bases not matched to a gene: 11. The CDR3 spans 16 residues. CDR3 residues: CASRLGGQGRTYEQYF. For the CDR3, the DNA is TGTGCCAGCAGATTAGGGGGACAGGGAAGAACCTACGAGCAGTACTTC. Drawing the rest from reference TRBV5-6 and TRBJ2-7, the complete variable domain is DAGVTQSPTHLIKTRGQQVTLRCSPKSGHDTVSWYQQALGQGPQFIFQYYEEEERQRGNFPDRFSGHQFPNYSSELNVNALLLGDSALYLCASRLGGQGRTYEQYFGPGTRLTVT.

The chain has TRBV11-2 and TRBJ2-7; TRBD1 aligns across 10 bases. V trimming: 5 bases; J trimming: 3 bases; junction bases outside the gene matches: 7. There are 15 residues in the CDR3. Germline-derived CDR1 and CDR2 are SGHAT and FQNNGV. The CDR3 spells CASSQSGTGDYEQYF. The CDR3 DNA follows: TGTGCCAGCAGCCAAAGCGGGACAGGGGACTACGAGCAGTACTTC.

The chain's CDR3 is CASSFRLRVAEAETQYF. DNA for the CDR3: TGTGCCAGCAGCTTCCGCCTTCGGGTAGCGGAGGCGGAGACCCAGTACTTC. The chain joins TRBV7-2 to TRBJ2-5; D may be TRBD2 (6 bases). The CDR3 is 17 amino acids. Trimming removed 3 bases at V and 5 bases at J, with 22 bases between. Per the germline V gene, CDR1 is SGHTA and CDR2 is FQGNSA.

This clone was seen more than once but under ten times. The genes are TRBV3-1 (or the pseudogene TRBV3-2) and TRBJ2-7; TRBD1 is a possible D gene (5 bases). CDR1 is LGHDT, CDR2 YNNKEL, per germline (reference sequence). CDR3 length: 12 amino acids. V was shortened by 4 bases and J by 6 bases, with 10 bases between the two germline ends. CDR3 in amino acids: CASSLTVTEQYF. The CDR3 bases are TGTGCCAGCAGCCTGACAGTCACCGAGCAGTACTTC.

There are many counts of this clone. The chain recombines TRBV9 with TRBJ2-2; a possible D gene is TRBD2 (6 bases). Between the trimmed V and J ends, which lost 5 bases and 0 bases, there was a span of 8 bases. In germline, CDR1 is SGDLS, CDR2 YYNGEE. There are 14 residues in the CDR3. CDR3 nucleotide sequence: TGTGCCAGCAGGGGGGACTCGAACACCGGGGAGCTGTTTTTT. This encodes CASRGDSNTGELFF.

The gene calls are TRBV3-1 (or the pseudogene TRBV3-2) and TRBJ1-5; possibly TRBD1 for D (5 bases). This CDR3 spans 15 amino acids. V lost 1 base and J lost 4, with 11 bases in between. Germline V gene lookup returns CDR1 LGHDT and CDR2 YNNKEL (reference sequence). CDR3 DNA sequence: TGTGCCAGCAGCCAAGGGAGGGGCCAGAATCAGCCCCAGCATTTT. This encodes CASSQGRGQNQPQHF.

The gene calls are TRBV4-2 and TRBJ1-2; 9 positions match TRBD1. Germline CDR1 and CDR2: LGHNA and YNFKEQ. V shed 1 base and J 8 bases; nucleotides not matched to a gene: 8. This CDR3 has 15 amino acids. The CDR3 spells CASSQGDREISGYTF. For the CDR3, the DNA is TGTGCCAGCAGCCAAGGGGACAGGGAGATCAGCGGCTACACCTTC.

In this sample, this clone turned up once. This chain joins TRBV2 and TRBJ2-2, with 8 nucleotides matching TRBD1. The V gene's germline CDR1 is SNHLY and CDR2 FYNNEI. The CDR3 is 15 amino acids. V shed 5 bases and J 6 bases; nucleotides not matched to a gene: 8. The CDR3 reads CASSFDRGLAGELFF. The CDR3 DNA follows: TGTGCCAGCAGTTTCGACAGGGGCCTCGCCGGGGAGCTGTTTTTT.

This clone was counted a single time. The chain has TRBV2 and TRBJ2-7; 12 positions match TRBD2. The CDR3 totals 14 residues. V was clipped by 7 bases and J by 5 bases; unmatched bases: 6. The germline gives CDR1 SNHLY, CDR2 FYNNEI. CDR3 in DNA: TGTGCCAGCACCGGCGGACTAGCGGGAAACGAGCAGTACTTC. Translation: CASTGGLAGNEQYF.

The gene calls are TRBV10-3 and TRBJ2-7; 10 nucleotides agree with TRBD1. Germline CDR1 is ENHRY and CDR2 is SYGVKD. The CDR3 is 15 amino acids. With 3 bases clipped from V and 4 bases from J, the junction kept 6 bases outside the gene matches. DNA of the CDR3: TGTGCCATCAGTGATTCCGACAGGGGGCTGTACGAGCAGTACTTC. Amino acid sequence: CAISDSDRGLYEQYF.